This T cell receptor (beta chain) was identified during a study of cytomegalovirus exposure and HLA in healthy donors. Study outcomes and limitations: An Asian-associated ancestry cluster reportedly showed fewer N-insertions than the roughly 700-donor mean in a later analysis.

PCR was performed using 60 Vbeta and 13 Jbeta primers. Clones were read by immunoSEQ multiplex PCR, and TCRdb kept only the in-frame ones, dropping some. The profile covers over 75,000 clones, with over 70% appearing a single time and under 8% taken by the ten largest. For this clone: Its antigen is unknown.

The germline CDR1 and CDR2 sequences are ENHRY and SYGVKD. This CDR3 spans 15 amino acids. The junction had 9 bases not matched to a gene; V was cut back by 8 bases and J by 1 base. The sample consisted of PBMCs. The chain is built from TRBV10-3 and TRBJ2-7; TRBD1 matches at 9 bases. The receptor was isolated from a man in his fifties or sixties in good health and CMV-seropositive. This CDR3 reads CAIGQGPSESYEQYF. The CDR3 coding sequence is TGTGCCATCGGACAGGGGCCTTCTGAATCCTACGAGCAGTACTTC.